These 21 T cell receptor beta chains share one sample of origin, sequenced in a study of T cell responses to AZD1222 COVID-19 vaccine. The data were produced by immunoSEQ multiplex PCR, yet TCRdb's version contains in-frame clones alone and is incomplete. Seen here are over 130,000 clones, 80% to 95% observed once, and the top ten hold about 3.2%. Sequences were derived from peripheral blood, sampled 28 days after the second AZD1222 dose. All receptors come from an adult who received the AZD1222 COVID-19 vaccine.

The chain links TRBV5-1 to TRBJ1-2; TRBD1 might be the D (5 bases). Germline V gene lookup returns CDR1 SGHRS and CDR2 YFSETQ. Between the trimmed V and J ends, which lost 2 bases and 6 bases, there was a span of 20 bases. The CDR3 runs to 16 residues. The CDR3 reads CASSFVPGGVNDGYTF. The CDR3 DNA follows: TGCGCCAGCAGCTTTGTCCCGGGGGGTGTCAATGATGGCTACACCTTC.

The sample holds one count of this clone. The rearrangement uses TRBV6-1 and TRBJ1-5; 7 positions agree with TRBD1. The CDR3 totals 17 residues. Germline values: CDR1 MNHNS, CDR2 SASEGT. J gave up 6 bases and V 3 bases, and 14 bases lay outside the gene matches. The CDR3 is CASSDPPDREERQPQHF. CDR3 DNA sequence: TGTGCCAGCAGTGACCCTCCCGACAGGGAGGAACGTCAGCCCCAGCATTTT.

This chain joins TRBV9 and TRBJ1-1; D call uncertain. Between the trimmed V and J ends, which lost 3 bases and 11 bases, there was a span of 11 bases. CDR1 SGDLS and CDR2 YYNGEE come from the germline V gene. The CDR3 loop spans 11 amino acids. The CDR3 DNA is TGTGCCAGCAGCGCCGGACTCGGGGCTTTCTTT. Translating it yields CASSAGLGAFF.

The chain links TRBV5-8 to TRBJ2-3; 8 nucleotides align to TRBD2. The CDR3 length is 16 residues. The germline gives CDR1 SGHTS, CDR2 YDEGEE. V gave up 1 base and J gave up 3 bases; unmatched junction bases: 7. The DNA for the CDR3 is TGTGCCAGCAGCTTGCTTGCCGGGAGGGGTACAGATACGCAGTATTTT. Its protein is CASSLLAGRGTDTQYF.

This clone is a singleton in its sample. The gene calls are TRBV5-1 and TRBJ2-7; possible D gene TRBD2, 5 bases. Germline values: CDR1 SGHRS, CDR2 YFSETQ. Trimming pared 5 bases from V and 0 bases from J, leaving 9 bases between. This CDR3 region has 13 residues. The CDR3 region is CASSITSSYEQYF. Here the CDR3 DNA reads TGCGCCAGCAGTATTACTAGCTCCTACGAGCAGTACTTC.

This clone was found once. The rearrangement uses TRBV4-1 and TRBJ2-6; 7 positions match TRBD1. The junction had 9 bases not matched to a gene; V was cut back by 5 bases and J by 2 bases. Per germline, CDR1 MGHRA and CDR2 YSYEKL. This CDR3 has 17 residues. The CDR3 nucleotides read TGCGCCAGCAGCTCGCCGGCCACAGGGGCTGGGGCCAACGTCCTGACTTTC. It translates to CASSSPATGAGANVLTF.

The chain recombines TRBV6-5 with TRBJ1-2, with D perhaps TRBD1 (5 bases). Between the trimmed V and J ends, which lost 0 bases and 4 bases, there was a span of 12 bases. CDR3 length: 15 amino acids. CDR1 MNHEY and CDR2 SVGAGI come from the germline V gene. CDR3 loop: CASSYSEQARYGYTF. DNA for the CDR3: TGTGCCAGCAGTTACTCGGAACAGGCCCGCTATGGCTACACCTTC.

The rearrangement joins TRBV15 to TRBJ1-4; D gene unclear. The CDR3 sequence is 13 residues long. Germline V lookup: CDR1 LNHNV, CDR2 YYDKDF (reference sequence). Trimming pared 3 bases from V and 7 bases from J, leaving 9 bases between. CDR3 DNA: TGTGCCACCAGCAGCCAGGTGGGTGAAAAACTGTTTTTT. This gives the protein CATSSQVGEKLFF.

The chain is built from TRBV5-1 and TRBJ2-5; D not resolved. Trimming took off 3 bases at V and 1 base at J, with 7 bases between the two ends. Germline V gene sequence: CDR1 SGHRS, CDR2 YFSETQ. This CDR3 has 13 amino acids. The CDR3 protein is CASSSTAQETQYF. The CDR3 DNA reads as TGCGCCAGCAGCTCTACGGCCCAAGAGACCCAGTACTTC.

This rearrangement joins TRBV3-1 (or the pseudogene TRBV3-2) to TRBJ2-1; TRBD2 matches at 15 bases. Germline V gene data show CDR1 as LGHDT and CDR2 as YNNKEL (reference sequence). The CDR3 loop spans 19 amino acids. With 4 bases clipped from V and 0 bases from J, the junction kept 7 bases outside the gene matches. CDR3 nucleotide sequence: TGTGCCAGCAGCCGCACGGGACTAGCGGGAGGCCTCTCCTACAATGAGCAGTTCTTC. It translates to CASSRTGLAGGLSYNEQFF.

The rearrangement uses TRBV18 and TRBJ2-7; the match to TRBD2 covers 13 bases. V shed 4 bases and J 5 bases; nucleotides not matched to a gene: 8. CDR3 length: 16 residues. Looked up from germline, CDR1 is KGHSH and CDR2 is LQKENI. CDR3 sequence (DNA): TGTGCCAGCTCACGACCGGGACTAGCGGGAATCGACGAGCAGTACTTC. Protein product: CASSRPGLAGIDEQYF.

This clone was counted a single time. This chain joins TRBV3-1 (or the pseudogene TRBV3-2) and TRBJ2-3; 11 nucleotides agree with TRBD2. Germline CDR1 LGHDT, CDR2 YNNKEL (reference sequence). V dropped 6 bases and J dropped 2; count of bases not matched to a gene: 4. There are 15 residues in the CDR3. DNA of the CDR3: TGTGCCAGCAGACCGACTAGCGGGGACACAGATACGCAGTATTTT. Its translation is CASRPTSGDTDTQYF.

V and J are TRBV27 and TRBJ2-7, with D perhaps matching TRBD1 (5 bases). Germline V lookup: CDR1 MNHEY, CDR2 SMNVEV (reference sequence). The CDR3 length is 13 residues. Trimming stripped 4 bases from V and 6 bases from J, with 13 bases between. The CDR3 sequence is CASSSNRGAEQYF. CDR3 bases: TGTGCCAGCAGTTCCAATAGGGGCGCCGAGCAGTACTTC.

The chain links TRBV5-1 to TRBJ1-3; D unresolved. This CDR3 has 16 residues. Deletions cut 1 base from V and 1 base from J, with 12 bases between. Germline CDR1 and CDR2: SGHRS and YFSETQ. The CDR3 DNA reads TGCGCCAGCAGCTTGCTCGGGGAGCGGTCTGGAAACACCATATATTTT. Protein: CASSLLGERSGNTIYF. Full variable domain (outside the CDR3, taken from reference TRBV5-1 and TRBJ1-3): KAGVTQTPRYLIKTRGQQVTLSCSPISGHRSVSWYQQTPGQGLQFLFEYFSETQRNKGNFPGRFSGRQFSNSRSEMNVSTLELGDSALYLCASSLLGERSGNTIYFGEGSWLTVV.

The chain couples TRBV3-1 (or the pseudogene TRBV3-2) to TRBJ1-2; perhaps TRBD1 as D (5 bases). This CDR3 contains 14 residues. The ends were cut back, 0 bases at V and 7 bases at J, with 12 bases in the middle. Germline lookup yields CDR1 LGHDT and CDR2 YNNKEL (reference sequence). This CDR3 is CASSQEGGALGYTF. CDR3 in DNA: TGTGCCAGCAGCCAAGAGGGAGGGGCGCTTGGCTACACCTTC.

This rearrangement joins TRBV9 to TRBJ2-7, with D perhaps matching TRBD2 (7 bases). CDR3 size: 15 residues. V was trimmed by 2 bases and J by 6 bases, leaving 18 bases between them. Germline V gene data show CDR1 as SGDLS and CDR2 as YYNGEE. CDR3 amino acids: CASSVTSLGGAEQYF. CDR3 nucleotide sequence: TGTGCCAGCAGCGTGACCTCACTGGGGGGGGCCGAGCAGTACTTC.

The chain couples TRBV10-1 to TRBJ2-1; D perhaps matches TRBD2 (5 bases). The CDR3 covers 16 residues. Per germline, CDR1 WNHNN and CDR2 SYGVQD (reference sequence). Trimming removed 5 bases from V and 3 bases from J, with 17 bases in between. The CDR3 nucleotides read TGCGCCAGCAGTAAGGTTGTCAGCGGCCTCTACAATGAGCAGTTCTTC. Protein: CASSKVVSGLYNEQFF.

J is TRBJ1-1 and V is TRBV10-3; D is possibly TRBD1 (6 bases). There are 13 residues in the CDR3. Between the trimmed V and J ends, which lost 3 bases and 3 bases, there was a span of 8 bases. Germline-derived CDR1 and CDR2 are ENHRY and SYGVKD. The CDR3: CAISDRGDTEAFF. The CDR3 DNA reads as TGTGCCATCAGTGACAGGGGAGACACTGAAGCTTTCTTT.

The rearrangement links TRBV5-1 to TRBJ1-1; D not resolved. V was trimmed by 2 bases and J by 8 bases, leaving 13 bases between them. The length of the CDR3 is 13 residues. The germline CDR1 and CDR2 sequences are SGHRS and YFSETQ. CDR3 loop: CASSLWWGLEAFF. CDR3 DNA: TGCGCCAGCAGCTTATGGTGGGGTCTGGAAGCTTTCTTT.

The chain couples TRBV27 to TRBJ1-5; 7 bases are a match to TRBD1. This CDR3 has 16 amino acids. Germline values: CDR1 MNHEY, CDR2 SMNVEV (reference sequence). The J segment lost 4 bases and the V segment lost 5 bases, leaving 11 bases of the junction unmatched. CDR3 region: CASSTGTANLNQPQHF. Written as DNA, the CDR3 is TGTGCCAGCAGTACAGGGACAGCAAACCTGAATCAGCCCCAGCATTTT.

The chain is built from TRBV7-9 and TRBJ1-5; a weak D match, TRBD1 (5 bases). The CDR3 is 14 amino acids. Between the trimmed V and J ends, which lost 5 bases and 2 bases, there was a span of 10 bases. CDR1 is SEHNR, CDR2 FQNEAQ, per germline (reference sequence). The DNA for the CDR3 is TGTGCCAGCAGCACGGGGGAGGGCAATCAGCCCCAGCATTTT. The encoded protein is CASSTGEGNQPQHF. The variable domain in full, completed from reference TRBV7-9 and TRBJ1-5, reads DTGVSQNPRHKITKRGQNVTFRCDPISEHNRLYWYRQTLGQGPEFLTYFQNEAQLEKSRLLSDRFSAERPKGSFSTLEIQRTEQGDSAMYLCASSTGEGNQPQHFGDGTRLSIL.